Only a few counts were recorded for the clone carrying this TCR beta chain. These data belong to a study of early T cells in non-severe SARS-CoV-2 infection. Whole-study context: Chains from this unsorted whole-blood bulk RNA could not be paired.

The CDR3 is made up of 13 amino acids. The V gene's germline CDR1 is MNHNY and CDR2 SVGAGI (reference sequence). J gave up 8 bases and V 4 bases, and 6 bases lay outside the gene matches. TCRdb recomputed calls from the 5' RACE reads with MiXCR, one row per CDR3 protein. Here the sample spans tens of thousands of distinct CDR3 sequences, roughly 6.1% being singletons. This chain connects TRBV6-6 to TRBJ1-2; TRBD1 matches 8 bases. The material sequenced was whole blood, taken at baseline. The sequence was collected from an adult who was a healthcare worker with PCR-confirmed SARS-CoV-2 infection or an uninfected control (not recorded which). In nucleotides, the CDR3 is TGTGCCAGCAGTTTAAACAGGGGGGGAGGCTACACCTTC. Its translation: CASSLNRGGGYTF.